A selection of T cell receptor beta chains follows, all from one sample in a study of radiation and T cells in renal cell carcinoma. Produced via immunoSEQ multiplex PCR; TCRdb's table is partial and in-frame only. The table has tens of thousands of clones, around 80% seen once. The source was blood, collected from a patient whose treatment included radiotherapy and nephrectomy. The receptors derive from a man aged 60 to 75 with renal cell carcinoma. Both conserved end residues are trimmed from each CDR3.

>TRBV5-5|14|TRBJ1-5
ASSLGGQGALQPQH
>TRBV11-2|17|TRBJ2-5
ASSPVRASGRKERETQY
>TRBV29-1|10|TRBJ2-5
SVWGSQETQY
>TRBV19|13|TRBJ2-7
ASSGRDRSSYEQY
>TRBV6-1|12|TRBJ1-5
ASSEGRAGQPQH
>TRBV14|16|TRBJ2-3
ASSQLYTSGTGADTQY
>TRBV7-7|16|TRBJ2-5
ASSLVLSGLAGGETQY
>TRBV5-8|13|TRBJ2-1
ASALGRSSYNEQF
>TRBV21-1|14|TRBJ1-5
ASSKGRRQGNQPQH
>TRBV30|15|TRBJ2-5
AWTPGLRQGAKETQY
>TRBV9|13|TRBJ1-4
ASSPRGATNEKLF
>TRBV19|13|TRBJ1-2
ASSMTLGGAYGYT
>TRBV2|11|TRBJ1-2
ASRELLVYGYT
>TRBV2|14|TRBJ2-1
ASSLGSSGGYNEQF
>TRBV9|14|TRBJ1-1
ASSVATGGMNTEAF
>TRBV7-2|13|TRBJ2-5
ASSDSGGFQETQY
>TRBV30|12|TRBJ1-5
AWSRGDGRQPQH
>TRBV7-3|13|TRBJ2-3
ASSPQGAGTDTQY
>TRBV9|13|TRBJ1-4
ASSSGTGGFEKLF
>TRBV6-5|12|TRBJ1-6
ASSWGQGASPLH
>TRBV18|13|TRBJ1-3
ASSPPGTGRNTIY
>TRBV4-3|13|TRBJ2-1
ASSSGRGSYNEQF
>TRBV5-1|14|TRBJ2-1
ASSPESGGIYNEQF
>TRBV6-5|14|TRBJ1-3
ASSYLGGSSGNTIY
>TRBV19|13|TRBJ2-3
ASSPHYDGTDTQY
>TRBV7-6|13|TRBJ2-5
ASRPGHSYQETQY
>TRBV7-2|14|TRBJ2-3
ASSLGTSGGVDTQY
>TRBV2|12|TRBJ2-7
ASKGTQGSYEQY
>TRBV21-1|16|TRBJ2-5
ASSKEDCAWRGGETQY
>TRBV13|14|TRBJ1-2
ASSLGVGQGGYGYT
>TRBV5-1|12|TRBJ1-5
ASSLGGSNQPQH
>TRBV5-8|13|TRBJ2-7
ASTLLGATTYEQY
>TRBV10-1|11|TRBJ2-5
ASSDRNQETQY
>TRBV9|13|TRBJ2-3
ASSPTGTSTDTQY
>TRBV10-3|12|TRBJ2-2
AIKPVGDTGELF
>TRBV19|13|TRBJ1-2
ASSIDGGRFQGYT
>TRBV19|13|TRBJ1-5
ASTGQGAWNQPQH
>TRBV4-3|13|TRBJ2-1
ASSQDLRGEDEQF
>TRBV2|13|TRBJ1-1
ASNLVGGTNTEAF
>TRBV13|14|TRBJ1-2
ASSLEVTGINYGYT
>TRBV5-1|13|TRBJ2-3
ASSLDRPSTDTQY
>TRBV29-1|12|TRBJ1-4
SGTQGGTNEKLF
>TRBV7-9|14|TRBJ2-5
ASSLGVSGGQETQY
>TRBV7-8|13|TRBJ1-5
ASSLARTGQQPQH
>TRBV19|12|TRBJ1-2
ASDSGQLLGGYT
>TRBV30|13|TRBJ1-1
AWSVLHAGDTEAF